This T cell receptor beta chain was recorded in a study of CD8 T cells in ankylosing spondylitis. CDR3 length: 13 residues. Trimming stripped 6 bases from V and 6 bases from J, with 13 bases between. Details on this clonotype: Its antigen remains unknown.

Findings of the study overall: Typical of ankylosing spondylitis blood, it appeared, was a TCR beta motif of eight highly homologous variants. Prior work had noted some motif variants in reactive arthritis blood and synovial fluid.

MiXCR was run by TCRdb on the 5' RACE reads, yielding one entry per CDR3 protein. The repertoire holds more than 600,000 distinct CDR3 sequences, with 15% to 20% as singletons. The sequenced sample consisted of blood, either unsorted or a sorted T cell fraction (not recorded which). This clonotype originated in a male donor with ankylosing spondylitis. This chain connects TRBV12-3 or TRBV12-4 to TRBJ2-3; D uncertain. The CDR3 DNA follows: TGTGCCAGCAGGGTGGCTATGCTGGATACGCAGTATTTT. It encodes CASRVAMLDTQYF.